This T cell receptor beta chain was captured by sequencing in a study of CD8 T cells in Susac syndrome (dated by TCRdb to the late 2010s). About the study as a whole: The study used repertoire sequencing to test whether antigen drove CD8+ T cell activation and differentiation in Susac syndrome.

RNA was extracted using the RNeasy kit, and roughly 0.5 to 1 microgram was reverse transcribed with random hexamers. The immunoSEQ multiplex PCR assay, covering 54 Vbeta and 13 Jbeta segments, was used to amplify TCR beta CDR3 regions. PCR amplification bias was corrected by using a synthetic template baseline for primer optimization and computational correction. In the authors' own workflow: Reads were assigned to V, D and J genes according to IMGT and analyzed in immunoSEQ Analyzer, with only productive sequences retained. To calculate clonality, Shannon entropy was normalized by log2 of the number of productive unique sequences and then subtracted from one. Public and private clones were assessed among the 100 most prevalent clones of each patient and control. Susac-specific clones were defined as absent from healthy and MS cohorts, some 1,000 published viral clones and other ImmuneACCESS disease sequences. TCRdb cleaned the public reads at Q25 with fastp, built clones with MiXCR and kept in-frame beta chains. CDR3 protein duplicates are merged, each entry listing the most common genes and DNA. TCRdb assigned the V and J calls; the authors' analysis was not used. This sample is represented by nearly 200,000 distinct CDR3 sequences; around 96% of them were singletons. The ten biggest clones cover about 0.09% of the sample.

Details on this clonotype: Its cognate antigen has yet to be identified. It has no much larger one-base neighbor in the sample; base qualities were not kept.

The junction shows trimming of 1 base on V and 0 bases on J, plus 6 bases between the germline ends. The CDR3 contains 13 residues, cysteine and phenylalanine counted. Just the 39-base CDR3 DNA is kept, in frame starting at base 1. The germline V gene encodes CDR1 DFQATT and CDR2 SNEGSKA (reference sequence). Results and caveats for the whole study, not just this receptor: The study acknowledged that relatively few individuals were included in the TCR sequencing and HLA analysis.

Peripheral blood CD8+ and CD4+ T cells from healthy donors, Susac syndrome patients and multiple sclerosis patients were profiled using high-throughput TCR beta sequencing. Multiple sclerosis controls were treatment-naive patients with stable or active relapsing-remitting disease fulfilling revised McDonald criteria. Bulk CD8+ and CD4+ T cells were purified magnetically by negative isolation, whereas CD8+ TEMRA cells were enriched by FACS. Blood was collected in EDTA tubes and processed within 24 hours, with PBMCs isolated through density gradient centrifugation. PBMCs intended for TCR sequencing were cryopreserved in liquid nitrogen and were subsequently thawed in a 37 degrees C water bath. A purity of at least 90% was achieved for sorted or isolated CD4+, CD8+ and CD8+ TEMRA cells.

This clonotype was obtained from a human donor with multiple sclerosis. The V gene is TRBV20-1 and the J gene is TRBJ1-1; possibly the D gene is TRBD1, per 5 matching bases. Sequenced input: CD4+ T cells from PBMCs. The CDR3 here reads CSARGGLNTEAFF. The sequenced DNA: TGCAGTGCTAGAGGGGGCCTGAACACTGAAGCTTTCTTT.